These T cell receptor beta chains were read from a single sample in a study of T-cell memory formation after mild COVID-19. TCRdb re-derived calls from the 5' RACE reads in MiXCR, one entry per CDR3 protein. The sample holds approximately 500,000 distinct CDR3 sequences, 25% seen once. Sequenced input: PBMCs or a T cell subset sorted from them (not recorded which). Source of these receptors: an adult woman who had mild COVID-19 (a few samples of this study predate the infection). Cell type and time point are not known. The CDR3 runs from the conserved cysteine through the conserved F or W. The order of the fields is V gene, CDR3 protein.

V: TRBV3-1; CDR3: CASSQTLGGAGGTDTQYF
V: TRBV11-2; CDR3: CASSLTVRSPLHF
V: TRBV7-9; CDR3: CASSYRREGRDTQYF
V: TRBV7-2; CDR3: CASSFQGKETQYF
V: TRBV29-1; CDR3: CSVTIGGELFF
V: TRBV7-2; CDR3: CASSPGGGRADTQYF
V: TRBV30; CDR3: CAWSAKGNQPQHF
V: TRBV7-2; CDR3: CASSLTSGGSRYF
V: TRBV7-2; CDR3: CASSLGYQFLNNEQFF
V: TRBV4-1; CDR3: CASSLEPGLQETQYF
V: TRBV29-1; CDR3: CSVEGGTGEPSGANVLTF
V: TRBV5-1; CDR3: CASSLGQGAEEQYF
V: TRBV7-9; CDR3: CASSLALTRERHYEQYF
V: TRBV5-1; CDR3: CASSLFSAGDPSDEQFF
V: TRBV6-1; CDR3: CASISPGPGSYNEQFF
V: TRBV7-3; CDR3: CASSRLQGWEQFF
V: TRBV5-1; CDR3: CASSDAGQGEAFF
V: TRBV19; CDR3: CASSGGMLAGEQYF
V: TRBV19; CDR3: CASSPGAVGAEAFF
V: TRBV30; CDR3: CAWSVFRLNEQFF
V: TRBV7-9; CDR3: CASSLDNRVNYGYTF
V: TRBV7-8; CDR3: CASNGLAAAASYEQYF
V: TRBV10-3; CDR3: CAIKGATNEKLFF
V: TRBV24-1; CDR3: CATSDYGRSTDTQYF
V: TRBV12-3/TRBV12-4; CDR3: CASSSQGGTYEQYF
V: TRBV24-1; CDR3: CATSDVGAESSYEQYF
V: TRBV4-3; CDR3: CASSQGTNTEAFF
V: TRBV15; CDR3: CATSSPRSRTYEQYF
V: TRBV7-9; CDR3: CASSLYSSGGAYEQYF
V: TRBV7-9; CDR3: CASSSQGTANTEAFF
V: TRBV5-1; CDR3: CASSLGQTEAFF
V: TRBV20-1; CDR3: CSARSGGYGEQYF
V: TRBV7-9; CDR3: CASSWGTSEIYNEQFF
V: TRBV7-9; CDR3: CASSPEGAEDQPQHF
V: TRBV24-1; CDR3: CATSDQTSGRTYEQYF
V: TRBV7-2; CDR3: CASKEGRFDEQYF
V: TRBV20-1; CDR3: CSARETGSGNQPQHF
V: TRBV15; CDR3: CATSRGTVNEQFF
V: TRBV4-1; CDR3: CASSQLTPGTSINTDTQYF
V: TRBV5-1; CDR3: CASRSITSGSPSYEQYF
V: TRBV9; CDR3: CASSVGNSGVTDTQYF
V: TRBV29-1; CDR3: CSVVKDTSYEQYF
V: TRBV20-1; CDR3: CSAPDRGRKEKLFF
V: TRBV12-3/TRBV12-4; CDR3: CASSLNPSVEYNEQFF
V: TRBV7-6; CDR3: CASSLDPGPKNIQYF
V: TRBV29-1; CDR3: CSVVQSYEQYF
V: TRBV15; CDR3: CATSARRDRVDEQFF
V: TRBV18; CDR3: CASSDGEIDGYTF
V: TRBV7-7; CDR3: CASSLSVVTGVTGELFF
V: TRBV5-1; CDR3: CASAAGRVNTEAFF
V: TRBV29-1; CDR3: CSVVDTETGELFF
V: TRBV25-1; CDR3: CASSPRGTHNSPLHF
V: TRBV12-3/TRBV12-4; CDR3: CASSPTRWVYEQYF
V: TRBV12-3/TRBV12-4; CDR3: CASSRTSGTDTQYF